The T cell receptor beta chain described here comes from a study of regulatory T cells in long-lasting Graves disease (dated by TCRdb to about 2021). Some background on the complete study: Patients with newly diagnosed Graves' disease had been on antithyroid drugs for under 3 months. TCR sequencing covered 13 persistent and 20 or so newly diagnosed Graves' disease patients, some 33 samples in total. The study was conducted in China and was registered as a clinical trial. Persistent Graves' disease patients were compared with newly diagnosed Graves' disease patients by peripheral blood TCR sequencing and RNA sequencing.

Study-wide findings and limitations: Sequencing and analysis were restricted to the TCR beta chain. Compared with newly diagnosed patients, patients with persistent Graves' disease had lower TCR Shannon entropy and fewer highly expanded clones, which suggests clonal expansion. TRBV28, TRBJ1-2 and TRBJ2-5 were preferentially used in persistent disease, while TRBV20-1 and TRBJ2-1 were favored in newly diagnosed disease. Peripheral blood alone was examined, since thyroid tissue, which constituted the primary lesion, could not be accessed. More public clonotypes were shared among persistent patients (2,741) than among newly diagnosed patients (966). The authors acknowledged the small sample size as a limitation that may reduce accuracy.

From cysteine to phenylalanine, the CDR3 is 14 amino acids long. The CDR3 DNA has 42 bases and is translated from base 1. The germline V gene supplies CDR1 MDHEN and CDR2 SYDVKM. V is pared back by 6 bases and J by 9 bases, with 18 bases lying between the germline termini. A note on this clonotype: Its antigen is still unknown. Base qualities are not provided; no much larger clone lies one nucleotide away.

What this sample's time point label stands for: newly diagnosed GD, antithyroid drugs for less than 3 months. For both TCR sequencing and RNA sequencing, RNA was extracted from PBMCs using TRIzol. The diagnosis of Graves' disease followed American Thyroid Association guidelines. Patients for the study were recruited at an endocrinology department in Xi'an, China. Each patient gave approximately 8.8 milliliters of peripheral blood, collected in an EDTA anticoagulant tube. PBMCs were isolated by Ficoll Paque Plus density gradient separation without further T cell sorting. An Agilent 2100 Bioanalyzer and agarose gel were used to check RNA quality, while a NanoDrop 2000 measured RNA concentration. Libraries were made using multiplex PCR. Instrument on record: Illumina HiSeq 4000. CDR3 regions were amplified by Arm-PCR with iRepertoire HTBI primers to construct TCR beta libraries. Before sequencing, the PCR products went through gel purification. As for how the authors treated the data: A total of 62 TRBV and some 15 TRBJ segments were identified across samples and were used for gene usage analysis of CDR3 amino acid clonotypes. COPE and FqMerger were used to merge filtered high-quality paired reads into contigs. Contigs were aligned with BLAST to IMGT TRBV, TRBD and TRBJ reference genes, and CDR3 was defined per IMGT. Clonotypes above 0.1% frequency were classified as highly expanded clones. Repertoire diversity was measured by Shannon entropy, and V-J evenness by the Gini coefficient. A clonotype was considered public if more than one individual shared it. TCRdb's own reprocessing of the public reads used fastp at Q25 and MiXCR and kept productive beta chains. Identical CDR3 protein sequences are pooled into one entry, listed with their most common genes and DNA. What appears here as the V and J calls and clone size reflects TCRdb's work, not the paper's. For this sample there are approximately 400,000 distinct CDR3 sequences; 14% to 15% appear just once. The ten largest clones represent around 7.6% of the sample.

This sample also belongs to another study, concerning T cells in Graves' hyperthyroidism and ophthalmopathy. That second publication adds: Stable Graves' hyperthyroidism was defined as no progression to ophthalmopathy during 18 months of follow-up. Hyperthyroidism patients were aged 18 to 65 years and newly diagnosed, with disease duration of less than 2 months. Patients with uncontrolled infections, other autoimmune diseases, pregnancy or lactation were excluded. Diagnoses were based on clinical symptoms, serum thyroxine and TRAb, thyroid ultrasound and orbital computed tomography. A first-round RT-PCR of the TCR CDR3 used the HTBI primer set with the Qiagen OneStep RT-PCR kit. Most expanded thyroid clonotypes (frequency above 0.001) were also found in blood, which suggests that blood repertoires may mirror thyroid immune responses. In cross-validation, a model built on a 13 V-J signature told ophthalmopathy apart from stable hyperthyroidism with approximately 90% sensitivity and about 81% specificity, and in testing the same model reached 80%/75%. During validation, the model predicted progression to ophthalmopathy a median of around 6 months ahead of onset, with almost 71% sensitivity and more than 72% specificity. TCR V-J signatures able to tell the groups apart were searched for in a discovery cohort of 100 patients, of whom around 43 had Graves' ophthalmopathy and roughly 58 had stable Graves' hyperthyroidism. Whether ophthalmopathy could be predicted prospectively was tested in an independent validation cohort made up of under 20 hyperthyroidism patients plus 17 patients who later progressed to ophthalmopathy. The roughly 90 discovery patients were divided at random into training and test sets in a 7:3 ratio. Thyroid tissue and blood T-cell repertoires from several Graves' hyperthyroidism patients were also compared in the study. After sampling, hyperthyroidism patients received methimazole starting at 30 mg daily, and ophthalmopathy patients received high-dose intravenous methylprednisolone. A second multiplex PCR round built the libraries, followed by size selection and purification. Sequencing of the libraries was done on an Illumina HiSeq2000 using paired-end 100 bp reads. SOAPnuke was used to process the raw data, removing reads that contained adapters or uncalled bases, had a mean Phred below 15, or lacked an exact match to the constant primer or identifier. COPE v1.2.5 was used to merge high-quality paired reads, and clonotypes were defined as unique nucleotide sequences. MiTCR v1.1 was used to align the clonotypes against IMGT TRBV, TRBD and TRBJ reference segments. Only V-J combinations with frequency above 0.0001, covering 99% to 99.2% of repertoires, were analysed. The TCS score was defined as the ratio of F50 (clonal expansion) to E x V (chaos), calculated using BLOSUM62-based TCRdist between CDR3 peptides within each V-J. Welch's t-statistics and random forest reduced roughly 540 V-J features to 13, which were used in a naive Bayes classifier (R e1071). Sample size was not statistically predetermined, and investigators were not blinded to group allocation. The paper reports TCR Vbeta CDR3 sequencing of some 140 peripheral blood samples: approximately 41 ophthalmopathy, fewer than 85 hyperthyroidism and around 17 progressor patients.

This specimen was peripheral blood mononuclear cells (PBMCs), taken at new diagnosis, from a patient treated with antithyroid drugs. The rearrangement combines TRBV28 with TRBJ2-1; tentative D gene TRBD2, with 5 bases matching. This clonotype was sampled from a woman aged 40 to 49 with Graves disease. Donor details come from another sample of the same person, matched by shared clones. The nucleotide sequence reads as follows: TGTGCCAGCAGCCCTATATTGCGGGCCGGTGAGCAGTTCTTC. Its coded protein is CASSPILRAGEQFF.